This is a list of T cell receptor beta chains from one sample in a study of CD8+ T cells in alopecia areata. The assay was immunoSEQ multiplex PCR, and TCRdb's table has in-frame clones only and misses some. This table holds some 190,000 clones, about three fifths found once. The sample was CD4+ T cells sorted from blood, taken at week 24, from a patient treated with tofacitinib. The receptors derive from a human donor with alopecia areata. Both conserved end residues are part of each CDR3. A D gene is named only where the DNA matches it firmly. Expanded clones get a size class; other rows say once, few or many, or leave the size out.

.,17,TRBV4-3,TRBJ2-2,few,CASSQDGGPRNTGELFF,TGCGCCAGCAGCCAAGATGGGGGACCGCGCAACACCGGGGAGCTGTTTTTT
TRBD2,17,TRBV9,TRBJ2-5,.,CASSVAHSGGSQETQYF,TGTGCCAGCAGCGTAGCGCATAGCGGGGGGTCACAAGAGACCCAGTACTTC
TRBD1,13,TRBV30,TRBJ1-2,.,CAWSGDSRNGYTF,TGTGCCTGGAGCGGGGACAGTCGGAACGGCTACACCTTC
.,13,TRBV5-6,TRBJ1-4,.,CASSSYLNEKLFF,TGTGCCAGCAGCTCGTACCTTAATGAAAAACTGTTTTTT
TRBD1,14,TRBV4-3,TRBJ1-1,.,CASSRNHRGTEAFF,TGCGCCAGCAGCCGAAATCACAGGGGAACTGAAGCTTTCTTT
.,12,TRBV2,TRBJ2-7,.,CASSTLTRGQYF,TGTGCCAGCAGCACATTAACACGGGGGCAGTACTTC
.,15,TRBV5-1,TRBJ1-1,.,CASSFIEGGNTEAFF,TGCGCCAGCAGCTTCATTGAGGGAGGAAACACTGAAGCTTTCTTT
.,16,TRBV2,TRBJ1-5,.,CASSSGSGRGNQPQHF,TGTGCCAGCAGTTCCGGATCAGGAAGAGGCAATCAGCCCCAGCATTTT
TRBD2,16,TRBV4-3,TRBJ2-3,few,CASSPGLAGGTDTQYF,TGCGCCAGCAGCCCGGGACTAGCGGGGGGCACAGATACGCAGTATTTT
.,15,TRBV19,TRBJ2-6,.,CASSGLHSGANVLTF,TGTGCCAGTAGCGGGCTCCACTCTGGGGCCAACGTCCTGACTTTC
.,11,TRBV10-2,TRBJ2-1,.,CASSQSGEQFF,TGCGCCAGCTCGCAGTCGGGGGAGCAGTTCTTC
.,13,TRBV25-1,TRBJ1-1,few,CASTALRNTEAFF,TGTGCCAGCACAGCCCTGAGGAACACTGAAGCTTTCTTT
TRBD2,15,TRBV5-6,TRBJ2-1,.,CASSSRLASNNEQFF,TGTGCCAGCAGCTCTCGACTAGCGTCCAACAATGAGCAGTTCTTC
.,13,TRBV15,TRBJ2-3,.,CATRGNLTDTQYF,TGTGCCACCCGTGGGAACCTCACAGATACGCAGTATTTT
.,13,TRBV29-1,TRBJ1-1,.,CSASDRKNTEAFF,TGCAGCGCCTCGGACCGCAAGAACACTGAAGCTTTCTTT
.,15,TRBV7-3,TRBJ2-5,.,CASSLARTGGETQYF,TGTGCCAGCAGCTTAGCGAGGACCGGCGGGGAGACCCAGTACTTC
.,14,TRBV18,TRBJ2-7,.,CASSPSGGRYEQYF,TGTGCCAGCTCACCAAGTGGGGGAAGGTACGAGCAGTACTTC
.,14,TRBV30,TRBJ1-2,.,CAWSLQGSVNGYTF,TGTGCCTGGAGTCTCCAGGGATCCGTGAATGGCTACACCTTC
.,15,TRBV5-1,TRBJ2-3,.,CASSLANERQQSQYF,TGCGCCAGCAGCTTGGCCAACGAGAGGCAGCAGTCGCAGTATTTT
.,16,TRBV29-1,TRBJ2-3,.,CSVEGSGGPSTDTQYF,TGCAGCGTTGAAGGTTCGGGGGGCCCTAGCACAGATACGCAGTATTTT
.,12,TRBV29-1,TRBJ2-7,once,CSVVVQVAEQYF,TGCAGCGTTGTAGTACAGGTGGCCGAGCAGTACTTC
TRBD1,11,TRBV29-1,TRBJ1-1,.,CSVERQGGSFF,TGCAGCGTTGAACGGCAGGGGGGATCTTTCTTT